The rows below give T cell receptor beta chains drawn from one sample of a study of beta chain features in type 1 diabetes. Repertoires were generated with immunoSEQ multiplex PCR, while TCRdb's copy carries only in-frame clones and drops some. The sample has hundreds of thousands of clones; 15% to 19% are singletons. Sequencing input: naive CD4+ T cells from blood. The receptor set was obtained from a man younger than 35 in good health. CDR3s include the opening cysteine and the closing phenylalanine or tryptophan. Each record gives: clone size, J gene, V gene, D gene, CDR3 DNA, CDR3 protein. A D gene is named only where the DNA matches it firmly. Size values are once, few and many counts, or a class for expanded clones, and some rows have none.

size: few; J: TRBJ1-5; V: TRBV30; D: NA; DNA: TGTGCCTGGAGTGTAGGCCAGACTAGCAATCAGCCCCAGCATTTT; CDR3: CAWSVGQTSNQPQHF
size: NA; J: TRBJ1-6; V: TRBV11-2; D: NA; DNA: TGTGCCAGCAGCTTGAGCGACCTTAATTCACCCCTCCACTTT; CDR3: CASSLSDLNSPLHF
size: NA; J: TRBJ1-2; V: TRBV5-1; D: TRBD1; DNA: TGCGCCAGCAGCTCGACAGGGGGCCTCTATGGCTACACCTTC; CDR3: CASSSTGGLYGYTF
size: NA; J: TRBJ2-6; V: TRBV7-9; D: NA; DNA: TGTGCCAGCAGCTTAGGGGCCAACGTCCTGACTTTC; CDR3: CASSLGANVLTF
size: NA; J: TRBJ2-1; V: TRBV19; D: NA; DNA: TGTGCCAGTAGTATGCCCCCCCACAATGAGCAGTTCTTC; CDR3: CASSMPPHNEQFF
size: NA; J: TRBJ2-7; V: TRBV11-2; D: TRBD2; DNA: TGTGCCAGCAGCCCGGGACTAAACCTCTACGAGCAGTACTTC; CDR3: CASSPGLNLYEQYF
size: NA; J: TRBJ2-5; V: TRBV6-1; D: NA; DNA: TGTGCCAGCAAACCACGGCCGAGGGAGACCCAGTACTTC; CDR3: CASKPRPRETQYF
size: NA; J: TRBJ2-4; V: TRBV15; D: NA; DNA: TGTGCCACCAGCAGTAGTAGGGGAGCCAAAAACATTCAGTACTTC; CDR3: CATSSSRGAKNIQYF
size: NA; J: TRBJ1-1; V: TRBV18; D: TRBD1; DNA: TGTGCCAGCGCGGGACAGGGGATGATCGCTGAAGCTTTCTTT; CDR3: CASAGQGMIAEAFF
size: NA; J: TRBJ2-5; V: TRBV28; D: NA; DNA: TGTGCCAGCAATTACGGGAACTCGGAGACCCAGTACTTC; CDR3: CASNYGNSETQYF
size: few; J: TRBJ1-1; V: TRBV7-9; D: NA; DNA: TGTGCCAGCAGCCCCTCGGCGACACCGGGGGCTGAAGCTTTCTTT; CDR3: CASSPSATPGAEAFF
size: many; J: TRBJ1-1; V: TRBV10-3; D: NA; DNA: TGTGCCATCAGTGAGTCGAGAAGAGTTGAAGCTTTCTTT; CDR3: CAISESRRVEAFF
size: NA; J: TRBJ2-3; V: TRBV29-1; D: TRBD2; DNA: TGCAGCGTTGAAGGTAGCGGGGGCCGCAGAACAGATACGCAGTATTTT; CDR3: CSVEGSGGRRTDTQYF
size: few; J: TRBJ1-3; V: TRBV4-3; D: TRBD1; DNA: TGCGCCAGCAGCCAAGATCCCCCAGGGGGCGCGACCGGAAACACCATATATTTT; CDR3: CASSQDPPGGATGNTIYF
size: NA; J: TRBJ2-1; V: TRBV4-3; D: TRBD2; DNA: TGCGCCAGCAGCCCCCGACCCCCCAGCGGGAGGTTCGATGAGCAGTTCTTC; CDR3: CASSPRPPSGRFDEQFF
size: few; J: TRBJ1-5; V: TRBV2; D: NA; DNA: TGTGCCAGCAGTCACCCGGGAGGGGGAACGAAAAGGAGCAATCAGCCCCAGCATTTT; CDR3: CASSHPGGGTKRSNQPQHF
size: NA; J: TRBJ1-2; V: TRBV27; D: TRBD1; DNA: TGTGCCAGCAGTTTACTTGGGGCCCCTAACAGGGGAGGTGGCTACACCTTC; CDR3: CASSLLGAPNRGGGYTF
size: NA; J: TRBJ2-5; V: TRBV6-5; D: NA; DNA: TGTGCCAGCTGTGCGGGGACTGTGAAGGCCCAGTACTTC; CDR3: CASCAGTVKAQYF
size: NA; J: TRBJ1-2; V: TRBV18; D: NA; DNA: TGTGCCAGCTCACCACCGAGTGTCCTGATGAAAGGTGGCTACACCTTC; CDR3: CASSPPSVLMKGGYTF
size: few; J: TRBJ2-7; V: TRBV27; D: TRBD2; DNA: TGTGCCAGCAGTCACGGGACTAGCGCCCCTCTAAGCGAGCAGTACTTC; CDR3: CASSHGTSAPLSEQYF
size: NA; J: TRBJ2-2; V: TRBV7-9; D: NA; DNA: TGTGCCAGCAGGGCCTTCGGGGCCGGGGAGCTGTTTTTT; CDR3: CASRAFGAGELFF
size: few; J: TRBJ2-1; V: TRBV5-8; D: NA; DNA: TGTGCCAGCAGTCCCCTTCGAGAACCTTTCTTC; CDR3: CASSPLREPFF
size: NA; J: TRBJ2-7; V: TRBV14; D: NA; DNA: TGTGCCAGCAGCCAAGGAACCCTCGTAGGGGGCGAGCAGTACTTC; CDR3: CASSQGTLVGGEQYF
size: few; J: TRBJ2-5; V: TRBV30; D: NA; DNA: TGTGCTTCACAGGGGGGGCAGGGAAAGACCCAGTACTTC; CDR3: CASQGGQGKTQYF
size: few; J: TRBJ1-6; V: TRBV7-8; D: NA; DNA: TGTGCCAGCAGCTTAGGCCAGCTATATAATTCACCCCTCCACTTT; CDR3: CASSLGQLYNSPLHF
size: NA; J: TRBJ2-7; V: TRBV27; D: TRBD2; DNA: TGTGCCAGCAGTTTTGGGACTAGCGGGTCCTACGAGCAGTACTTC; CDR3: CASSFGTSGSYEQYF
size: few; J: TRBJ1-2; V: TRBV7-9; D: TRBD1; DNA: TGTGCCAGCAGCTTGGCCGGGACAGGGGTCGGCTACACCTTC; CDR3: CASSLAGTGVGYTF
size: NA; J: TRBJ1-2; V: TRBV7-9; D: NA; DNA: TGTGCCAGCAGTTTTACAGGGTCTGGCTATGGCTACACCTTC; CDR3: CASSFTGSGYGYTF
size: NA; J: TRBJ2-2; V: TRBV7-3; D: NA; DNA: TGTGCCAGCAGCCGAATGGGCCGTCCCGGGGAGCTGTTTTTT; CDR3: CASSRMGRPGELFF
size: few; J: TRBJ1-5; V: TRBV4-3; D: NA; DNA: TGCGCCAGCAGCCAAGAGGTCGAGAATCAGCCCCAGCATTTT; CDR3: CASSQEVENQPQHF
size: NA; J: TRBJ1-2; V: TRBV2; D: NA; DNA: TGTGCCAGCAGTGAAGGCCAGGGGTTGTATGGCTACACCTTC; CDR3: CASSEGQGLYGYTF
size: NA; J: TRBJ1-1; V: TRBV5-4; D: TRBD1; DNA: TGTGCCAGCAGCTTGGGGACAGGGCCCACTGAAGCTTTCTTT; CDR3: CASSLGTGPTEAFF
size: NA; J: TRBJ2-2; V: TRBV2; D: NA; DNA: TGTGCCAGCAGATCGACAGTTCTACCCGGGGAGCTGTTTTTT; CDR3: CASRSTVLPGELFF
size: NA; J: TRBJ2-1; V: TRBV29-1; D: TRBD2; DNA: TGCAGCGTTGGGGGGGGAACGGATACCTACAATGAGCAGTTCTTC; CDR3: CSVGGGTDTYNEQFF
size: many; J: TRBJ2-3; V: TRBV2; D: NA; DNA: TGTGCCAGCAGCGCCGGGATCACAGATACGCAGTATTTT; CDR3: CASSAGITDTQYF
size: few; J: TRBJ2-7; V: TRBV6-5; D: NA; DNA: TGTGCCAGCAGTCCATCAAAGGAGCTCGAGCAGTACTTC; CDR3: CASSPSKELEQYF
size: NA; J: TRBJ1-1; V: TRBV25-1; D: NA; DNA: TGTGCCAGCAGTGAGTTAAGGAACACTGAAGCTTTCTTT; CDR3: CASSELRNTEAFF
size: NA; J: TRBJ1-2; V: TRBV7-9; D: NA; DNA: TGTGCCAGCAGCCCCGGGACAACCTATGGCTACACCTTC; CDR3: CASSPGTTYGYTF
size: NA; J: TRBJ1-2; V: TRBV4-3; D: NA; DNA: TGCGCCAGCAGCCAAGATCACAGGGCTAACTATGGCTACACCTTC; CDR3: CASSQDHRANYGYTF
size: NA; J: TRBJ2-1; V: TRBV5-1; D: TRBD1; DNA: TGCGCCAGCAGCTTTTCTGGACAGGGGTACAATGAGCAGTTCTTC; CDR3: CASSFSGQGYNEQFF
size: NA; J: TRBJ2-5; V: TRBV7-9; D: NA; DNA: TGTGCCAGCAGCCCTAAAGAGACCCAGTACTTC; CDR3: CASSPKETQYF
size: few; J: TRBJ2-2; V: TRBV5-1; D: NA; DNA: TGCGCCAGCAGCTTGGTTAGGGGACCGGACACCGGGGAGCTGTTTTTT; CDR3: CASSLVRGPDTGELFF
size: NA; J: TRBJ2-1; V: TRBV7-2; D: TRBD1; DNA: TGTGCCAGCAGCTTAAGGCGGGACAGGGGGCAATATGAGCAGTTCTTC; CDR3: CASSLRRDRGQYEQFF
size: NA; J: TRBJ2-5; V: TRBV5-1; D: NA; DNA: TGCGCCAGCAGCCCCGGGGAACGAGAGACCCAGTACTTC; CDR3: CASSPGERETQYF
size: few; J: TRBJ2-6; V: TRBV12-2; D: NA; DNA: TGTGCAAGTCGCCCTGGGGCCAACGTCCTGACTTTC; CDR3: CASRPGANVLTF
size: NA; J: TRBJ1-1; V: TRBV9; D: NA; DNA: TGTGCCAGCAGCCCACAGGACAGGAACACTGAAGCTTTCTTT; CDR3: CASSPQDRNTEAFF
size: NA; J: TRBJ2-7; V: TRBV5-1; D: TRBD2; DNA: TGCGCCAGCAGCTTGCAAGGGACTAGCGGGACCTACGAGCAGTACTTC; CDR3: CASSLQGTSGTYEQYF
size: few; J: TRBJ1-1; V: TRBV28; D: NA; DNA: TGTGCCAGCAGTTTCCCGACGGCAGAAAAACACCGGATAGATATGAACACTGAAGCTTTCTTT; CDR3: CASSFPTAEKHRIDMNTEAFF